The clone carrying this TCR beta chain was detected only a few times. What it binds is not known. Study-wide findings and caveats: Tumor Treg TCRs overlapped most with tumor naive CD4+ cells. Larger-cohort validation covered only one TCR beta V-J rearrangement.

CD25-based Treg depletion was applied to purified naive CD4+ T cells. TCRdb itself ran the 5' RACE reads through MiXCR, one entry per CDR3 protein. Of several thousand distinct CDR3 sequences listed, 45% to 65% are singletons. Sequencing used naive CD4+ T cells sorted from blood. The subset denotes: naive CD4+ T cells, CD4+CD45RA+CD25-. The clonotype was recovered from a female donor with breast cancer.

This CDR3 is CASSPDRDRIYNEQFF. DNA for the CDR3: TGCGCCAGCAGCCCGGACCGGGACAGGATTTACAATGAGCAGTTCTTC. The chain links TRBV4-3 to TRBJ2-1; 8 bases fit TRBD1. There are 16 residues in the CDR3. The germline gives CDR1 LGHNA, CDR2 YSLEER. The J segment lost 4 bases and the V segment lost 4 bases, leaving 9 bases of the junction unmatched.